These T cell receptor beta chains were read from a single sample in a study of cytomegalovirus exposure and HLA in healthy donors. Profiling relied on immunoSEQ multiplex PCR, and the TCRdb table lists in-frame clones only, not all of them. The sample lists roughly 63,000 clones, more than 70% occurring once. Sequencing was performed on PBMCs. The receptors were gathered from a woman in her thirties or forties in good health and CMV-seropositive. Both conserved end residues are trimmed from each CDR3.

>TRBJ1-4|TRBV27
ASPHRRTVF
>TRBJ2-5|TRBV5-6
ASSPGTGGAFGQY
>TRBJ1-1|TRBV7-2
ASSFGTGENTEAF
>TRBJ1-4|TRBV6-5
ASLPREGDEKLF
>TRBJ2-2|TRBV6-1
ASSDFRLAGGPRDTGELF
>TRBJ2-5|TRBV15
ATSRVGSSGQETQY
>TRBJ1-2|TRBV10-3
AISESRQNYGYT
>TRBJ2-7|TRBV7-9
ASTGTDFAEQY
>TRBJ1-4|TRBV30
AWSGQGNEKLF
>TRBJ1-5|TRBV7-2
ASSGTVNQPQH
>TRBJ2-7|TRBV2
ASIFGQGEYEQY
>TRBJ1-5|TRBV19
ASSQSYSNQPQH
>TRBJ2-2|TRBV6-5
ASNRRGRNTGELF
>TRBJ1-5|TRBV4-1
ASSQLGLSNQPQH
>TRBJ2-1|TRBV7-6
ASVLRSGGTSSYNEQF
>TRBJ2-2|TRBV10-1
ASESGTGELF
>TRBJ2-1|TRBV7-9
SSSLARRGQGYNEQF
>TRBJ1-2|TRBV15
ATSRDLLQGAMGYT
>TRBJ1-2|TRBV4-3
ASSRTDGKGYGYT
>TRBJ2-2|TRBV28
ASSLGGVTGELF
>TRBJ2-1|TRBV6-1
ASSKLVLDYNEQF
>TRBJ2-3|TRBV12-5
ASAKTSGYADTQY
>TRBJ2-7|TRBV9
ASSAGLAGDPSYEQY
>TRBJ1-2|TRBV2
ASTLRPYGYT
>TRBJ1-2|TRBV9
ASSVPGTGYGYT